This record covers a single TCR beta chain. Its antigen specificity is not known. Within one base of it there is no much larger clone, and no base qualities were kept. The germline V gene provides CDR1 SGDLS and CDR2 YYNGEE. V lost 3 bases and J lost 5 bases; the stretch between them is 12 bases long. The CDR3 holds 14 amino acids from the cysteine to the phenylalanine. Only the CDR3 DNA stays, 42 bases, in frame from base 1. The CDR3 regions of human TCRbeta chains were analyzed by immunosequencing. Processing in the source paper ran as follows. Repertoire TCRs were matched against a reference library of SARS-CoV-2-specific TCRs generated with the MIRA antigen-specificity platform. Breadth was defined as the fraction of unique TCRs that were SARS-CoV-2-associated, and depth was defined as the fraction of total T cells that were SARS-CoV-2-associated. Using the MIRA data, each spike-specific TCR was assigned both to the spike region to which the TCR was reactive and to a CD4 or CD8 class. Log10-transformed breadth and depth values were compared by one-way ANOVA with Sidak's multiple comparisons tests. This is the immuneACCESS table as TCRdb keeps it, with only in-frame sequences that have V and J called. A part of the clones is gone; compared with another copy, unresolved V genes explain less than half, and the rest is unexplained. Clone size and V and J calls were adopted from that table, with D and trimming inferred from the DNA. This sample lists 98,000 or so clones; 93% were detected once. The biggest ten clones account for 4% to 5.5% of the sample.

Explained via the paper, the time point label denotes: baseline before first vaccination. The vaccinee samples were drawn from two UK trials, COV001 and COV002, one of which was a single-blind randomized controlled phase 2/3 trial testing AZD1222 (ChAdOx1 nCoV-19) in healthy adults. For TCRbeta chain sequencing, PBMC samples from trial participants were taken at day 0 and at day 28 after the second dose. This specimen comes from a study of T cell responses to AZD1222 COVID-19 vaccine (dated by TCRdb to about 2021). In terms of the full investigation: AZD1222 recipients whose second dose came at about 4 weeks and those whose second dose came at about 12 weeks were combined into one group, since spike-specific TCR depth and breadth did not differ between the two schedules. TCR sequencing was performed for about 250 trial participants, of whom roughly 200 were given two doses of AZD1222 and around 26 were given two doses of MenACWY control vaccine. Enrollment into the trials was organized by age into subgroups of 18-55, 56-69 and 70-plus years, and those subgroups contained around 150, 28 and 57 TCR-sequenced participants, respectively. Results the study describes overall, beyond this receptor: Because no day 14 peak-response samples were available, repertoires were characterized only after the peak T cell response. In the small 56-69-year group, the increase in depth fell short of significance, most likely because of low power. A significant rise in spike-specific TCR breadth and depth was observed after two AZD1222 doses relative to day 0 and relative to MenACWY recipients. Epitopes outside the regions mutated in the B.1.351 and B.1.1.7 variants were reportedly recognized by nearly half of the unique spike-specific TCRs. Conclusions about previously exposed vaccinees were limited because only six AZD1222 recipients were SARS-CoV-2 seropositive at baseline. Vaccine-associated CD4 TCRs spanned the whole spike protein, with dominant responses in regions 160-218 and 743-854. Most participants were white British and females outnumbered males, and the authors suggested that clonal diversity may have been underestimated.

This TCR derives from an adult in good health. The sample consisted of peripheral blood, taken on day 0 of AZD1222 vaccination. The chain is encoded by TRBV9 joined to TRBJ2-4, with no confident D gene call. At the DNA level, the sequence is TGTGCCAGCAGCGCCCAAAATGGGCAAAACATTCAGTACTTC. The translation is CASSAQNGQNIQYF. Extended through the reference TRBV9 and TRBJ2-4 proteins, this CDR3 yields the full variable domain: DSGVTQTPKHLITATGQRVTLRCSPRSGDLSVYWYQQSLDQGLQFLIQYYNGEERAKGNILERFSAQQFPDLHSELNLSSLELGDSALYFCASSAQNGQNIQYFGAGTRLSVL.